What follows are 14 T cell receptor beta chains derived from one specimen sequenced in a study of shared clonotypes between healthy human individuals. Generated by immunoSEQ multiplex PCR, the TCRdb table keeps only in-frame clones and is missing some. Seen here are roughly 600,000 clones, roughly 98% observed once, and the top ten hold 0.3%. As defined, naive CD8 cells were CD45RO-negative and positively selected for CCR7, with terminally differentiated effector memory CD45RA+ cells excluded. Sequencing used naive CD8+ T cells sorted from blood. The receptors shown here come from a man between 25 and 39 years old in good health.

About this clone itself: This sample includes further DNA sequences coding for the same CDR3. The chain uses TRBV5-1 and TRBJ2-1, with 7 nucleotides matching TRBD1. Germline loops: CDR1 SGHRS, CDR2 YFSETQ. This CDR3 has 15 residues. Trimming cost V 4 bases and J 0 bases; bases outside gene matches: 4. The CDR3 region is CASSLGDSSYNEQFF. CDR3 sequence (DNA): TGCGCCAGCAGCCTCGGGGACAGCTCCTACAATGAGCAGTTCTTC. The full variable domain, rest sourced from reference TRBV5-1 and TRBJ2-1, is KAGVTQTPRYLIKTRGQQVTLSCSPISGHRSVSWYQQTPGQGLQFLFEYFSETQRNKGNFPGRFSGRQFSNSRSEMNVSTLELGDSALYLCASSLGDSSYNEQFFGPGTRLTVL.

The count of this clone is one. The genes are TRBV19 and TRBJ2-1; D may match TRBD1 or TRBD2 (6 bases each). The germline V gene has CDR1 LNHDA and CDR2 SQIVND (reference sequence). Trimming stripped 4 bases from V and 2 bases from J, with 12 bases between. The CDR3 is 15 residues long. CDR3 DNA sequence: TGTGCCAGTAGTAAGACAGGAGGGGCCTACAATGAGCAGTTCTTC. Translated: CASSKTGGAYNEQFF.

V usage is TRBV28 and J usage is TRBJ2-1, with TRBD2 as a possible D gene (5 bases). The CDR3 spans 15 residues. Trimming pared 2 bases from V and 2 bases from J, leaving 10 bases between. The germline CDR1 and CDR2 sequences are MDHEN and SYDVKM. The CDR3 loop is CASSLGLVPYNEQFF. The CDR3 DNA sequence: TGTGCCAGCAGTTTAGGACTGGTCCCCTACAATGAGCAGTTCTTC.

V gene TRBV4-1 combines with J gene TRBJ1-2; D unclear. This CDR3 is built from 14 residues. Trimming took off 0 bases at V and 7 bases at J, with 12 bases between the two ends. Looked up from germline, CDR1 is MGHRA and CDR2 is YSYEKL. The CDR3 sequence is CASSQDRASGGYTF. The CDR3 coding sequence is TGCGCCAGCAGCCAAGATCGGGCGTCGGGTGGCTACACCTTC.

The V and J genes are TRBV11-2 and TRBJ2-7, with no clear D. Germline V lookup: CDR1 SGHAT, CDR2 FQNNGV. Between the trimmed V and J ends, which lost 1 base and 3 bases, there was a span of 13 bases. CDR3 length: 15 residues. The CDR3 here is CASSLGSRFGYEQYF. CDR3 sequence (DNA): TGTGCCAGCAGCTTAGGGTCCAGGTTCGGCTACGAGCAGTACTTC.

The chain carries TRBV2 and TRBJ1-2; D is ambiguous. The CDR3 spans 14 residues. Germline assignment: CDR1 SNHLY and CDR2 FYNNEI. The V end was cut by 8 bases, the J end by 4 bases, with 17 bases between. This CDR3 is CASFNSVSSYGYTF. In DNA, the CDR3 is TGTGCCAGCTTCAATTCCGTTTCCTCCTATGGCTACACCTTC. Together with reference TRBV2 and TRBJ1-2, the CDR3 gives the full variable domain: EPEVTQTPSHQVTQMGQEVILRCVPISNHLYFYWYRQILGQKVEFLVSFYNNEISEKSEIFDDQFSVERPDGSNFTLKIRSTKLEDSAMYFCASFNSVSSYGYTFGSGTRLTVV.

The rearrangement joins TRBV11-2 to TRBJ2-5, with TRBD2 identical over 13 bases. V lost 1 base to trimming and J lost 1 base; unmatched junction nucleotides: 3. Germline V lookup: CDR1 SGHAT, CDR2 FQNNGV. The CDR3 extends over 17 amino acids. As DNA, the CDR3 is TGTGCCAGCAGCTTAGGGCGGACTAGCGGGAGCCAAGAGACCCAGTACTTC. Its translation is CASSLGRTSGSQETQYF.

The chain is built from TRBV4-3 and TRBJ2-1; D might be TRBD1 (6 bases). CDR1 and CDR2 from the germline V gene are LGHNA and YSLEER. V was pared by 0 bases and J by 7 bases, with 13 bases between. The CDR3 has 15 amino acids. CDR3 sequence: CASSQDMGRGNEQFF. CDR3 in DNA: TGCGCCAGCAGCCAAGATATGGGCAGGGGTAATGAGCAGTTCTTC.

The chain recombines TRBV29-1 with TRBJ1-2; D may be TRBD1 (6 bases). From germline, CDR1 is SQVTM and CDR2 ANQGSEA. This CDR3 comprises 13 residues. Here the CDR3 DNA reads TGCTCGGCCCTGGGGGGCCAGAGCTATGGCTACACCTTC. Translating gives CSALGGQSYGYTF.

The rearrangement uses TRBV9 and TRBJ2-1; no clear D. This CDR3 has 13 amino acids. Deletions cut 1 base from V and 8 bases from J, with 10 bases between. CDR1 is SGDLS, CDR2 YYNGEE, per germline. CDR3 sequence: CASSVPPWDEQFF. The CDR3, as DNA: TGTGCCAGCAGCGTACCACCCTGGGATGAGCAGTTCTTC.

The V call is TRBV5-1, the J call TRBJ2-3, with 10 bases lining up with TRBD2. CDR1 and CDR2 from the germline V gene are SGHRS and YFSETQ. The CDR3 contains 15 residues. Unmatched junction bases numbered 6, after V lost 2 bases and J lost 6 bases. The CDR3 DNA reads as TGCGCCAGCAGCTTTGAACTAGCGGGAAGGGATACGCAGTATTTT. Amino acids: CASSFELAGRDTQYF.

This chain connects TRBV4-1 to TRBJ2-1, with D possibly matching TRBD2 (6 bases). V lost 2 bases to trimming and J lost 0 bases, with 8 bases between them. Germline loops: CDR1 MGHRA, CDR2 YSYEKL. The CDR3 extends over 15 amino acids. The CDR3 sequence: CASSQRLDSYNEQFF. The CDR3 DNA sequence: TGCGCCAGCAGCCAACGACTAGACTCCTACAATGAGCAGTTCTTC.

The CDR3 sequence is CASSSGPGNEQFF. The CDR3 nucleotides are TGTGCCAGCAGCTCCGGCCCCGGCAATGAGCAGTTCTTC. The V call is TRBV5-5, the J call TRBJ2-1; D remains ambiguous. Trimming cost V 3 bases and J 6 bases, with 10 bases left between them. This CDR3 has 13 residues. From germline, CDR1 is SGHKS and CDR2 YYEKEE (reference sequence).

This chain uses TRBV2 with TRBJ2-3, with TRBD2 matching 11 bases. V dropped 3 bases and J dropped 3; count of bases not matched to a gene: 11. Germline lookup yields CDR1 SNHLY and CDR2 FYNNEI. The CDR3 consists of 18 residues. The CDR3 DNA follows: TGTGCCAGCAGTGAGAGGACCTCCGGGACTAGCGGAACAGATACGCAGTATTTT. As protein: CASSERTSGTSGTDTQYF. Based on the CDR3 plus reference TRBV2 and TRBJ2-3, the full variable domain is EPEVTQTPSHQVTQMGQEVILRCVPISNHLYFYWYRQILGQKVEFLVSFYNNEISEKSEIFDDQFSVERPDGSNFTLKIRSTKLEDSAMYFCASSERTSGTSGTDTQYFGPGTRLTVL.